The rows below give T cell receptor beta chains drawn from one sample of a study of T-cell reconstitution after alpha-beta-depleted transplantation in children. TCRdb processed the PCR reads anew with MiXCR; each CDR3 protein has one entry. This sample has about 250,000 distinct CDR3 sequences, with roughly a quarter found just once. The sequencing used PBMCs, mostly from graft donor cells, collected 360 days after TCRalphabeta/CD19-depleted stem cell transplant. Receptors originate from a female patient younger than 10 who had a stem cell transplant for congenital amegakaryocytic thrombocytopenia, so the T cells may come from the graft donor. CDR3s include the opening cysteine and the closing phenylalanine or tryptophan. D genes are given only for firm matches. The size entry is marked missing in some rows and otherwise reads once, few, many or a size class.

>TRBV20-1|TRBJ2-1|-|-
TGCAGTGCTAGAGAAAGCGGGCAGGGCAATGAGCAGTTCTTC
CSARESGQGNEQFF
>TRBV6-5|TRBJ2-5|-|once
TGTGCCAGCGCTACGAACGAAGGGACCCAGTACTTC
CASATNEGTQYF
>TRBV12-3/TRBV12-4|TRBJ2-1|TRBD2|many
TGTGCCAGCAGCCCGGGACTAGCGGGATACAATGAGCAGTTCTTC
CASSPGLAGYNEQFF
>TRBV12-3/TRBV12-4|TRBJ2-2|TRBD2|-
TGTGCCAGCAGTGCCTGGAGTGAGCGGGAGGTCACTGGGGGGGAGCTGTTTTTT
CASSAWSEREVTGGELFF
>TRBV29-1|TRBJ2-1|-|-
TGCAGCCTTGAAGGACGACAGTCACGCGGTGGGTATGAGCAGTTCTTC
CSLEGRQSRGGYEQFF
>TRBV4-3|TRBJ1-2|TRBD1|-
TGCGCCAGCAGCCTTCGACAGGGGGCTCGCGGTGGCTACACCTTC
CASSLRQGARGGYTF
>TRBV7-8|TRBJ2-3|-|-
TGTGCCAGCAGCTACCGACTCGGATGGGGCACAGATACGCAGTATTTT
CASSYRLGWGTDTQYF
>TRBV27|TRBJ2-2|-|-
TGTGCCAGCAGCCACGGGAACACCGGGGAGCTGTTTTTT
CASSHGNTGELFF
>TRBV12-3/TRBV12-4|TRBJ1-4|-|few
TGTGCCAGCAGTTTTCGCGGGGCACGTGATGAAAAACTGTTTTTT
CASSFRGARDEKLFF
>TRBV6-2/TRBV6-3|TRBJ2-2|-|-
TGTGCCAGCAGCCGACAGAGCACCGGGGAGCTGTTTTTT
CASSRQSTGELFF
>TRBV20-1|TRBJ1-5|TRBD1|few
TGCAGTGCTAGAGCCCTGGGGACAGGGAATCAGCCCCAGCATTTT
CSARALGTGNQPQHF
>TRBV12-3/TRBV12-4|TRBJ2-2|TRBD2|few
TGTGCCAGCAACACAGGACTAGCGATCGGGGAGCTGTTTTTT
CASNTGLAIGELFF
>TRBV4-1|TRBJ2-3|TRBD1|few
TGCGCCAGCAGCCGCGTCCGGGACAGCCCCAATACGCAGTATTTT
CASSRVRDSPNTQYF
>TRBV6-1|TRBJ2-6|-|-
TGTGCCAGCAGTGAAGGGATGCGGGGCTCTGGGGCCAACGTCCTGACTTTC
CASSEGMRGSGANVLTF
>TRBV27|TRBJ2-3|-|few
TGTGCCAGCAGTTGGGGGGCCGCAGATACGCAGTATTTT
CASSWGAADTQYF
>TRBV15|TRBJ2-3|-|many
TGTGCCACCAGCAGAGATCGACAGGTTACAGATACGCAGTATTTT
CATSRDRQVTDTQYF
>TRBV5-5|TRBJ2-5|-|-
TGTGCCAGCAGCTTGTACCCCGGGACCGAAGAGACCCAGTACTTC
CASSLYPGTEETQYF
>TRBV29-1|TRBJ1-1|-|-
TGCAGCGTTCCGGATGGTAACACTGAAGCTTTCTTT
CSVPDGNTEAFF
>TRBV5-1|TRBJ2-2|-|-
TGCGCCAGCAGCTTTGGAGGCCAGGCGACGAACACCGGGGAGCTGTTTTTT
CASSFGGQATNTGELFF
>TRBV2|TRBJ1-5|-|-
TGTGCCAGCAGTGACCGGGACATCAAATATAGCAATCAGCCCCAGCATTTT
CASSDRDIKYSNQPQHF
>TRBV27|TRBJ1-2|TRBD1|few
TGTGCCAGCAGTTTATTAGCCGGACAGGGGCCCGGTGGCTACACCTTC
CASSLLAGQGPGGYTF
>TRBV6-1|TRBJ1-2|-|few
TGTGCCAGCAGGGAAGGACAGAATTATGGCTACACCTTC
CASREGQNYGYTF
>TRBV2|TRBJ2-7|-|-
TGTGCCAGCAGTGCTCGGGGGGCCACCTACGAGCAGTACTTC
CASSARGATYEQYF
>TRBV30|TRBJ2-2|-|-
TGTGCCTGGAGCCGTAGTCTGACCTGGGGCCCCAACCCTAACACCGGGGAGCTGTTTTTT
CAWSRSLTWGPNPNTGELFF
>TRBV6-1|TRBJ2-7|-|-
TGTGCCAGCAGTGAACTTGACAGGTGGACCTACGAGCAGTACTTC
CASSELDRWTYEQYF
>TRBV5-1|TRBJ2-5|-|few
TGCGCCAGCACCAATCTTCTAGCTTCGGACGGTACTCGGGAGACCCAGTACTTC
CASTNLLASDGTRETQYF
>TRBV19|TRBJ1-2|TRBD1|-
TGTGCCAGTAGTATTCCGGGACAGGGGGCCCATGGCTACACCTTC
CASSIPGQGAHGYTF
>TRBV12-3/TRBV12-4|TRBJ2-3|TRBD2|few
TGTGCCAGCAGTTTAAGGGAGGGCCGTGATACGCAGTATTTT
CASSLREGRDTQYF
>TRBV2|TRBJ2-7|-|-
TGTGCCAGCAACCGCGGGGACTACGAGCAGTACTTC
CASNRGDYEQYF
>TRBV19|TRBJ1-1|-|-
TGTGCCAGTGGGCAGAGGGGGACTGAAGCTTTCTTT
CASGQRGTEAFF
>TRBV29-1|TRBJ2-3|-|few
TGCAGCGTTGTGATGGCGGGGTCGGGCACAGATACGCAGTATTTT
CSVVMAGSGTDTQYF
>TRBV3-1|TRBJ2-5|-|few
TGTGCCAGCAGCCGAGTAGGTCGGACCAGACCCAAGAGGACCCAGTACTTC
CASSRVGRTRPKRTQYF
>TRBV20-1|TRBJ2-7|TRBD2|-
TGCAGTGCTAGAGCACCTAGCGGGAGCTACGAGCAGTACTTC
CSARAPSGSYEQYF
>TRBV11-1|TRBJ1-2|-|few
TGTGCCAGCAGCTTTGTAGCGGGTGGCTACACCTTC
CASSFVAGGYTF
>TRBV29-1|TRBJ2-3|TRBD2|few
TGCAGCGTTGAACCTAGCGGGGATACGCAGTATTTT
CSVEPSGDTQYF
>TRBV20-1|TRBJ2-3|TRBD2|few
TGCAGTGCGATTAATAGCGGGGGGATCACAGATACGCAGTATTTT
CSAINSGGITDTQYF
>TRBV4-2|TRBJ1-1|-|few
TGTGCCAGCAGCCCACCGGGGACCCGATCAAACACTGAAGCTTTCTTT
CASSPPGTRSNTEAFF
>TRBV7-3|TRBJ2-1|-|-
TGTGCCAGCAGCTCAGGGCTTAAGAATGAGCAGTTCTTC
CASSSGLKNEQFF
>TRBV28|TRBJ1-5|-|-
TGTGCCAGCAGTTTATATCCCCTGGGGGCAGGGGTTGGTAAAGGCAATCAGCCCCAGCATTTT
CASSLYPLGAGVGKGNQPQHF
>TRBV12-3/TRBV12-4|TRBJ2-1|TRBD2|-
TGTGCCAGCGGCATAGCGGGGGGGTACTACAATGAGCAGTTCTTC
CASGIAGGYYNEQFF
>TRBV9|TRBJ1-1|TRBD1|few
TGTGCCAGCAGCGGGGACAGGGTGAGAGACACTGAAGCTTTCTTT
CASSGDRVRDTEAFF
>TRBV29-1|TRBJ1-2|-|-
TGCAGCGTGCGACAGCCTAACTATGGCTACACCTTC
CSVRQPNYGYTF
>TRBV25-1|TRBJ2-1|TRBD1|-
TGTGCCAGCAGTGCCAGGACAGGGTTCGAGCGGGTGCGTTACAATGAGCAGTTCTTC
CASSARTGFERVRYNEQFF
>TRBV6-5|TRBJ1-3|-|-
TGTGCCAGCAGTTACGGTGGACCAGACGTAGGAAACACCATATATTTT
CASSYGGPDVGNTIYF
>TRBV5-5|TRBJ1-6|-|few
TGTGCCAGCAGCTCCCCACGGGCAGGGAGAAATTCACCCCTCCACTTT
CASSSPRAGRNSPLHF
>TRBV7-6|TRBJ2-1|-|few
TGTGCCAGCAGCTTAGGTGTGACAGACTACAATGAGCAGTTCTTC
CASSLGVTDYNEQFF
>TRBV7-8|TRBJ2-7|TRBD2|few
TGTGCCAGCAGCTTAACGGGGACTAGCGGATTTTTATACGAGCAGTACTTC
CASSLTGTSGFLYEQYF
>TRBV4-3|TRBJ1-5|TRBD1|-
TGCGCCAGCAGTCTCAACAGGGGAAGCAATCAGCCCCAGCATTTT
CASSLNRGSNQPQHF
>TRBV7-9|TRBJ2-2|-|-
TGTGCCAACATTTTAGTTAAAGGGACGAACACCGGGGAGCTGTTTTTT
CANILVKGTNTGELFF
>TRBV6-1|TRBJ2-5|TRBD2|-
TGTGCCAGCAGGTCTAAAGGCACGGGGGGGAAGGAGACCCAGTACTTC
CASRSKGTGGKETQYF